This TCR beta chain emerged from a study of blood T cell repertoires in COVID-19. Study information: The United States, Italy and Spain provided the acute and convalescent COVID-19 samples.

Authors' data handling: Nucleated cell number was recorded as an estimate derived from reference gene primer amplification. Libraries were prepared by immunoSEQ multiplex PCR; TCRdb keeps only in-frame clonotypes and omits some of them. The DNA gave D and trimming, while V, J and clone size come from that table. The top ten clones hold around 7.8% of a sample with 240,000 or so clones, about 85% of them seen once. The CDR3 extends over 15 amino acids. V trimming: 3 bases; J trimming: 4 bases; junction bases outside the gene matches: 5. Germline assignment: CDR1 KGHSH and CDR2 LQKENI. The sequence came from a man aged 55 to 70 who had recovered from COVID-19. The material sequenced was peripheral blood. This chain joins TRBV18 and TRBJ2-7, with 11 bases that match TRBD1. The CDR3 DNA reads TGTGCCAGCTCACCCTGGGACAGGGGGTATTACGAGCAGTACTTC. Translating gives CASSPWDRGYYEQYF.